The sequence of this T cell receptor (beta chain) was determined in a study of T cell responses to AZD1222 COVID-19 vaccine (dated by TCRdb to the early 2020s). About the study as a whole: A total of around 240 trial participants underwent TCR sequencing, of whom roughly 210 had received two doses of AZD1222 and around 25 had received two doses of the MenACWY control vaccine. Trial participants were enrolled by age into 18-55, 56-69 and 70-plus year subgroups, with approximately 150, 30 and 60 TCR-sequenced participants respectively. Beyond this particular receptor, the publication reports: Most participants were white British and females outnumbered males, and the authors suggested that clonal diversity may have been underestimated. Conclusions about previously exposed vaccinees are limited because only a handful of AZD1222 recipients were SARS-CoV-2 seropositive at baseline. In the small 56-69-year group, the increase in depth fell short of significance, most likely because of low power. Because no samples from the day 14 peak response were available, repertoires could be characterized only after the peak T cell response. CD4 TCRs associated with the vaccine covered the entire spike protein, and the dominant responses were in regions 160-218 and 743-854. A significant rise in spike-specific TCR breadth and depth was observed after two AZD1222 doses relative to day 0 and relative to MenACWY recipients. Epitopes outside the regions mutated in the B.1.351 and B.1.1.7 variants were reportedly recognized by nearly half of the unique spike-specific TCRs.

Read against the paper, the sample's time point label means: about 28 days (+/-7) after the second vaccine dose. The sample's treatment or condition label, in plain terms: meningococcal conjugate vaccine given as trial control. The vaccinee samples were drawn from two UK trials, COV001 and COV002, one of which was a single-blind randomized controlled phase 2/3 trial testing AZD1222 (ChAdOx1 nCoV-19) in healthy adults. Trial participant PBMC samples were collected at day 0 and day 28 after the second dose for TCRbeta chain sequencing. The CDR3 covers 16 residues, taking in both the cysteine and the phenylalanine. The CDR3 DNA has 48 bases and is translated from base 1. V lost 4 bases and J lost 4 bases; the stretch between them is 19 bases long. Via the germline V gene (reference sequence), CDR1 is SEHNR and CDR2 FQNEAQ. The CDR3 regions of human TCRbeta chains were analyzed by immunosequencing. Per the source publication's procedure: TCRs in the repertoires were compared against a reference library of SARS-CoV-2-specific TCRs that had been generated with the MIRA antigen-specificity platform. Breadth was defined as the fraction of unique TCRs that were SARS-CoV-2-associated. Depth was defined as the fraction of total T cells that were SARS-CoV-2-associated. Using the MIRA data, each spike-specific TCR was assigned both to the spike region to which the TCR was reactive and to a CD4 or CD8 class. Log10-transformed breadth and depth values were compared by one-way ANOVA with Sidak's multiple comparisons tests. TCRdb stores this immuneACCESS table with in-frame sequences only. Part of the clones is absent; in the studies checked, under half of the shortfall reflects unresolved V genes, and no reason is known for the rest. V and J calls and clone size come straight from that table; D and trimming were deduced from the DNA. A total of tens of thousands of clones appear in this sample, about 90% of them only once. Approximately 6% of the sample lies in the top ten.

A note on this clone: Its antigen remains unidentified. No base qualities exist here, and no much larger clone lies one base off it.

The sequence links TRBV7-9 to TRBJ2-5, with a weak D call of TRBD2 (7 bases match). The TCR comes from an adult who received the MenACWY meningococcal vaccine as a control. Source: peripheral blood, taken 28 days after the second dose of the MenACWY control vaccine. The CDR3 protein sequence reads: CASSSGGASLGETQYF. The DNA sequence is TGTGCCAGCAGCTCTGGGGGGGCGAGTTTGGGAGAGACCCAGTACTTC. Where the CDR3 stops, the reference TRBV7-9 and TRBJ2-5 genes take over; the full variable domain is DTGVSQNPRHKITKRGQNVTFRCDPISEHNRLYWYRQTLGQGPEFLTYFQNEAQLEKSRLLSDRFSAERPKGSFSTLEIQRTEQGDSAMYLCASSSGGASLGETQYFGPGTRLLVL.